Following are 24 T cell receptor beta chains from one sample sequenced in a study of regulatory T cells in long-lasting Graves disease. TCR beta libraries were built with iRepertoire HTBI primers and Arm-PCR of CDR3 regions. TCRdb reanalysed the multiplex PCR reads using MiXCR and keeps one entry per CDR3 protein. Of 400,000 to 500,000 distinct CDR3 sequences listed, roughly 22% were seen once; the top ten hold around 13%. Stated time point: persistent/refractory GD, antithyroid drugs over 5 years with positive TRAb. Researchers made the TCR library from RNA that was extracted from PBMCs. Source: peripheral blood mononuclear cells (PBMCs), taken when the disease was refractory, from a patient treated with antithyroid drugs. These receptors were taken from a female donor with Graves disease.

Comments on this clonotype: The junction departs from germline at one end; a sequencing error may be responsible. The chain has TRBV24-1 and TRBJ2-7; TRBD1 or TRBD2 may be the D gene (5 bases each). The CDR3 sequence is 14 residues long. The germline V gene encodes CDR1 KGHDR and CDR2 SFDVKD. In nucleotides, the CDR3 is TGTGCCACCAGTGAGCCCGGGACCTCCCACGAGCAGTACTTC. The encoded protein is CATSEPGTSHEQYF.

The CDR3 sequence is CASSPTPLGVETQYF. CDR3 DNA: TGTGCCAGCAGTCCAACCCCCCTAGGGGTAGAGACCCAGTACTTC. V gene TRBV27 combines with J gene TRBJ2-5; D perhaps matches TRBD1 (5 bases). V was pared by 5 bases and J by 4 bases, with 17 bases between. Looked up from germline, CDR1 is MNHEY and CDR2 is SMNVEV (reference sequence). CDR3 length: 15 amino acids.

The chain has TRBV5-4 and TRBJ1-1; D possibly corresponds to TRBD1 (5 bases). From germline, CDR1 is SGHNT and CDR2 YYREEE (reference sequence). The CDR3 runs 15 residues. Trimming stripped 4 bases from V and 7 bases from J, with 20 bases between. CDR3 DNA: TGTGCCAGCAGCCCGATTGGGGCTCGACCCAATGAAGCTTTCTTT. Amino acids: CASSPIGARPNEAFF.

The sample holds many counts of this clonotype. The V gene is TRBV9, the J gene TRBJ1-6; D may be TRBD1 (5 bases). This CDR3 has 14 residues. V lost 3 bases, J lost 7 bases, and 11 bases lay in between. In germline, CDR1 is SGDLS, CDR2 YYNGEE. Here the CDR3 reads CASSAGPENSPLHF. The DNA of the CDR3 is TGTGCCAGCAGCGCGGGACCGGAGAATTCACCCCTCCACTTT.

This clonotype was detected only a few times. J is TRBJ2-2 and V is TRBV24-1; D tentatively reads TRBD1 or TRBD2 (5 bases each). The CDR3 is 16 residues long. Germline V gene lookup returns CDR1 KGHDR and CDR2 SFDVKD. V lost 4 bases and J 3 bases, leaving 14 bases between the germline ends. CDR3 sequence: CATSEPPRGDTGELFF. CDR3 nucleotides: TGTGCCACCAGTGAACCTCCAAGGGGAGACACCGGGGAGCTGTTTTTT.

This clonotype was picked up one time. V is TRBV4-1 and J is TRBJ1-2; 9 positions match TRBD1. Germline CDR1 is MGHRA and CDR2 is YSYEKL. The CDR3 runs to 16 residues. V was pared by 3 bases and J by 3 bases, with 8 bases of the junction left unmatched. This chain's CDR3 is CASSQTGQGGHYGYTF. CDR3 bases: TGCGCCAGCAGCCAGACGGGACAGGGAGGGCACTATGGCTACACCTTC.

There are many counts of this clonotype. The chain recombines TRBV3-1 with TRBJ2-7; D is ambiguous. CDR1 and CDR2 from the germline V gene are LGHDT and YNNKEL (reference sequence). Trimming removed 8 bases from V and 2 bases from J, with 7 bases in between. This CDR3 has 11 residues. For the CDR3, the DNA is TGTGCCAGCGGTTATGCCTACGAGCAGTACTTC. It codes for CASGYAYEQYF.

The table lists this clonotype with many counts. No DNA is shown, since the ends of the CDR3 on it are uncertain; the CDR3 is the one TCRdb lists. CDR3 sequence reads: CASSLAQAASYGYTF. The rearrangement uses TRBV12-3 or TRBV12-4 and TRBJ1-2. The CDR3 region is 15 residues in length, termini included.

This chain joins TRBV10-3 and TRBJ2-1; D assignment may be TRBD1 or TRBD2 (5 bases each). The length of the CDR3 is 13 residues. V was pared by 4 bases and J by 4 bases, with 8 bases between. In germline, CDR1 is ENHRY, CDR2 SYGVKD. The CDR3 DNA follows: TGTGCCATCAGTGTAGGGGAGTACAATGAGCAGTTCTTC. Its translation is CAISVGEYNEQFF.

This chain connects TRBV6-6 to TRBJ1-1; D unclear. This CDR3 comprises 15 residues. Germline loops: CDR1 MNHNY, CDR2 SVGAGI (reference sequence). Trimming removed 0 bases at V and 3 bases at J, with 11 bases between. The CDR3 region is CASSYSAGRDTEAFF. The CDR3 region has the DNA TGTGCCAGCAGTTACTCGGCGGGTAGGGACACTGAAGCTTTCTTT.

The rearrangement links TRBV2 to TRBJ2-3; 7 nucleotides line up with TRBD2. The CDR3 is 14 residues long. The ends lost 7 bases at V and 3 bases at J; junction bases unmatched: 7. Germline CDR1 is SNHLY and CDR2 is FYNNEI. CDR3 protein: CASTLMGGTDTQYF. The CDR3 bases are TGTGCCAGCACCCTTATGGGGGGGACAGATACGCAGTATTTT.

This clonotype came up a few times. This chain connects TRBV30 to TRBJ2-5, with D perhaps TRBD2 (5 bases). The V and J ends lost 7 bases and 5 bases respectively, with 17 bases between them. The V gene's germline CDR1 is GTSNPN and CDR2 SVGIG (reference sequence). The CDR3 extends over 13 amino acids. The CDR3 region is CAFDPGGEETQYF. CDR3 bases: TGTGCCTTCGACCCAGGAGGAGAGGAGACCCAGTACTTC.

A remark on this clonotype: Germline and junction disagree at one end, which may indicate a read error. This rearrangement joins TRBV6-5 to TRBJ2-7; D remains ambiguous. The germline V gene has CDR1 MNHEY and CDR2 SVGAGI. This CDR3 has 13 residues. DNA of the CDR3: TGTGCCGGCAGTTACTCGGGTGGGTACGAGCAGTACTTC. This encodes CAGSYSGGYEQYF.

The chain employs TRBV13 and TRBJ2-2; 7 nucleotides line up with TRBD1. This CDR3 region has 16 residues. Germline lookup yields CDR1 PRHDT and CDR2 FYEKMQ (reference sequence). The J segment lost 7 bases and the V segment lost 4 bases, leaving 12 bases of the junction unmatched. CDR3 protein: CASSSATGWRYGELFF. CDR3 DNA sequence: TGTGCCAGCAGCTCAGCGACAGGGTGGAGGTACGGGGAGCTGTTTTTT.

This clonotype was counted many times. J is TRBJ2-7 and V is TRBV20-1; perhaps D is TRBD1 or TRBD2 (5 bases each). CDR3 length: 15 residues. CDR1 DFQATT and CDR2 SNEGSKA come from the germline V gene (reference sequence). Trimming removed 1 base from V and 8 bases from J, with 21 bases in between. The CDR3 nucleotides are TGCAGTGCTAGAGGAACCGGGACCATCTCCTTGAAGCAGTACTTC. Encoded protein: CSARGTGTISLKQYF.

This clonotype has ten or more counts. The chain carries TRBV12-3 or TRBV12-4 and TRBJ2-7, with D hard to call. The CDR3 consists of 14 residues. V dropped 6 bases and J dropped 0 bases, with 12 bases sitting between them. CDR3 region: CASRPPWTSYEQYF. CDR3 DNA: TGTGCCAGCAGGCCGCCATGGACCTCCTACGAGCAGTACTTC.

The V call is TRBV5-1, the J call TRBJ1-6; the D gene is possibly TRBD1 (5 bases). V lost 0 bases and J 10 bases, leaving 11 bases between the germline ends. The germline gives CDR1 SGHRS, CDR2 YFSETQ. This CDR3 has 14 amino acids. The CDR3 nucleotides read TGCGCCAGCAGCTTGGATCGGGGACGCTCACCCCTCCACTTT. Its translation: CASSLDRGRSPLHF.

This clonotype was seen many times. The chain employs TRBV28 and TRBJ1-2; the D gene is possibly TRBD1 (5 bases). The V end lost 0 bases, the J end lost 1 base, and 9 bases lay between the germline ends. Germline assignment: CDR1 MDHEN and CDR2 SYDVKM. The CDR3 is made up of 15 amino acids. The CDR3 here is CASSLWWGSNYGYTF. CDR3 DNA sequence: TGTGCCAGCAGTTTATGGTGGGGCAGTAACTATGGCTACACCTTC.

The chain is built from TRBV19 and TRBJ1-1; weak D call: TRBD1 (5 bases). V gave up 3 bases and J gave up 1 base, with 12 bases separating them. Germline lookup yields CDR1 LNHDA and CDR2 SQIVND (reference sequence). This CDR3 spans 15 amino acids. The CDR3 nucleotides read TGTGCCAGTAGTATCAGCCGGACAAGGAACACTGAAGCTTTCTTT. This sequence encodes CASSISRTRNTEAFF.

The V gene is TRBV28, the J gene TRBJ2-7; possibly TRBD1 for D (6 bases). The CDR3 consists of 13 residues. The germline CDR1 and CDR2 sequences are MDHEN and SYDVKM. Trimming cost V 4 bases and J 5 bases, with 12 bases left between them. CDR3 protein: CASSSGQFDEQYF. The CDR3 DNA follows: TGTGCCAGCAGTTCGGGACAATTCGACGAGCAGTACTTC.

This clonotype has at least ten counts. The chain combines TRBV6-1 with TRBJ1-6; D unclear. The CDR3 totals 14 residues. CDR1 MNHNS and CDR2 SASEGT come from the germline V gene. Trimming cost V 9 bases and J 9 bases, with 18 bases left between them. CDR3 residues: CASTGSEGISPLHF. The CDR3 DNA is TGTGCCAGTACGGGGTCCGAAGGGATTTCACCCCTCCACTTT.

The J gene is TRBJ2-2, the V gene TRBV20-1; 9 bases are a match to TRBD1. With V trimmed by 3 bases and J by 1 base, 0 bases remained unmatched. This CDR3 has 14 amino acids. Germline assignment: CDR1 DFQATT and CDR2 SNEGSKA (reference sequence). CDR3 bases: TGCAGTGCTAGGGGACAGGGGAACACCGGGGAGCTGTTTTTT. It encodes CSARGQGNTGELFF.

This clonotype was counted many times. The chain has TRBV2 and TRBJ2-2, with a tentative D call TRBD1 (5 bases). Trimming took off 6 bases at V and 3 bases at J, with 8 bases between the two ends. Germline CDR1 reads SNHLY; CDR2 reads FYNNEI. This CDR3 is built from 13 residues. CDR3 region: CASRPRDTGELFF. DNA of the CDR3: TGTGCCAGCAGACCCAGGGACACCGGGGAGCTGTTTTTT.

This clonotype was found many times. CDR3 loop: CASSYSSSGLALIQYF. The CDR3 DNA reads as TGTGCCAGCAGTTACTCTAGCAGTGGACTAGCTCTCATTCAGTACTTC. The V gene is TRBV6-5, the J gene TRBJ2-4, with 8 bases identical to TRBD2. With V trimmed by 0 bases and J by 9 bases, 10 bases remained unmatched. Germline V gene data show CDR1 as MNHEY and CDR2 as SVGAGI. The CDR3 is 16 residues long.